The sequence of this T cell receptor beta chain was determined in a study of identical twins. The CDR3 covers 15 residues. V was cut by 2 bases and J by 1 base, with 11 bases left in between. The germline CDR1 and CDR2 sequences are MNHEY and SVGAGI. TCRdb reanalysed the 5' RACE reads using MiXCR and keeps one entry per CDR3 protein. The sample lists about 520,000 distinct CDR3 sequences, about 20% occurring once. This clonotype was seen only a few times. The same sample was also used in a study of T cells expressing NK-cell markers. This second report adds: Among several donors, these clonotypes also ranked first in the CD3+CD56-NKG2C+ fraction.

The sequenced material came from CD4+ T cells sorted from blood. The V call is TRBV6-5, the J call TRBJ1-1, with D possibly being TRBD1 (5 bases). The receptor's source is a woman aged 18-29 years in good health. The CDR3 is CASSYGGITNTEAFF. The CDR3 bases are TGTGCCAGCAGTTACGGGGGAATCACGAACACTGAAGCTTTCTTT.